Sequencing of this T cell receptor beta chain was carried out in a study of T cell responses to AZD1222 COVID-19 vaccine. Produced via immunoSEQ multiplex PCR; TCRdb's table is partial and in-frame only. Of nearly 110,000 clones listed, around 90% are singletons. This sequence originates from an adult who received the AZD1222 COVID-19 vaccine. Sequencing was performed on peripheral blood, taken 28 days after the second AZD1222 dose.

The CDR3: CASSLQQTLNSPLHF. The CDR3 region has the DNA TGTGCCAGCAGTTTACAGCAGACCCTTAATTCACCCCTCCACTTT. This chain uses TRBV28 with TRBJ1-6; D not resolved. The germline V gene has CDR1 MDHEN and CDR2 SYDVKM. This CDR3 contains 15 residues. The V and J ends lost 2 bases and 6 bases respectively, with 11 bases between them.